This T cell receptor (beta chain) was sequenced during a study of a mutant IDH1 vaccine in newly diagnosed glioma. About the study: Vaccines were first given 4-6 weeks after radiotherapy alone, or with temozolomide cycles.

Study results and limitations: Apparently unrelated to pseudoprogression were changes in the top peripheral T cell clonotypes.

With regard to this clone: What it binds is unknown.

The time point is: week 35, safety follow-up. Doses comprised 300 ug of mutant IDH1 20-mer peptide each, plus topical imiquimod. Donors harbored newly found WHO grade 3 or 4 IDH1-mutant, ATRX-lost astrocytomas. Assay: immunoSEQ multiplex PCR; the TCRdb copy retains only in-frame clones and omits some. The repertoire holds 50,000 to 70,000 clones, about 86% seen once, with 1.6% in the top ten. This CDR3 region has 14 residues. Germline assignment: CDR1 SGHRS and CDR2 YFSETQ. Trimming took off 4 bases at V and 6 bases at J, with 16 bases between the two ends. The sample consisted of PBMCs, taken from a glioma patient whose treatment included an IDH1 peptide vaccine. The TCR originated in a man in his forties with glioma. The rearrangement joins TRBV5-1 to TRBJ1-1; no reliable D call. This chain's CDR3 is CASSPTVGRSEAFF. CDR3 in DNA: TGCGCCAGCAGCCCAACAGTCGGGAGGTCTGAAGCTTTCTTT. Variable domain in full (rest from reference TRBV5-1 and TRBJ1-1): KAGVTQTPRYLIKTRGQQVTLSCSPISGHRSVSWYQQTPGQGLQFLFEYFSETQRNKGNFPGRFSGRQFSNSRSEMNVSTLELGDSALYLCASSPTVGRSEAFFGQGTRLTVV.